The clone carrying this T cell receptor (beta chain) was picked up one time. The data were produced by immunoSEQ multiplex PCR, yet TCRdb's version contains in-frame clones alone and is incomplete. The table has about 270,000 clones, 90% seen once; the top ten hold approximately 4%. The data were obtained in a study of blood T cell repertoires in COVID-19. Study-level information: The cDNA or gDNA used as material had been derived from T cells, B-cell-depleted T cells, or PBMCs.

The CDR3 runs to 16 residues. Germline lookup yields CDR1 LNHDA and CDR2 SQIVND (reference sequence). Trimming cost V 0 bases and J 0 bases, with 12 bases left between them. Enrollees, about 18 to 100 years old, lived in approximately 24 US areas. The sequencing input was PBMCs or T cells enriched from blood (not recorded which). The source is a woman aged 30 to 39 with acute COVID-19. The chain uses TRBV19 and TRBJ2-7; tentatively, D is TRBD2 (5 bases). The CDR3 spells CASSIDGGPYSYEQYF. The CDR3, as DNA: TGTGCCAGTAGTATAGATGGAGGACCATACTCCTACGAGCAGTACTTC.